The 17 T cell receptor beta chains given below trace back to one sample, sequenced in a study of regulatory T cells in long-lasting Graves disease. Noted time point: newly diagnosed GD, antithyroid drugs for less than 3 months. Making the TCR library involved RNA that had been extracted from PBMCs. CDR3-region Arm-PCR and iRepertoire HTBI primers produced the TCR beta libraries. One entry per CDR3 protein, called by TCRdb with MiXCR from the multiplex PCR reads. The sample includes 680,000 or so distinct CDR3 sequences, 15% to 20% of them seen just once. These records were also assigned to another study, of T cells in Graves' hyperthyroidism and ophthalmopathy.

The specimen comprised peripheral blood mononuclear cells (PBMCs), sampled at new diagnosis, from a patient treated with antithyroid drugs. The receptors here all came from a woman aged 25 to 39 with Graves disease.

The chain joins TRBV30 to TRBJ2-5; D might be TRBD1 or TRBD2, each matching 7 bases. V was shortened by 5 bases and J by 2 bases, with 21 bases between the two germline ends. The germline gives CDR1 GTSNPN, CDR2 SVGIG (reference sequence). The CDR3 extends over 16 amino acids. The CDR3, as DNA: TGTGCCTGGGGCCCAGGGGGGGGCTTGTGGCAAGAGACCCAGTACTTC. Translating gives CAWGPGGGLWQETQYF.

This clonotype was recorded many times. This sequence joins TRBV27 and TRBJ1-6; 7 bases fit TRBD1. From germline, CDR1 is MNHEY and CDR2 SMNVEV (reference sequence). The length of the CDR3 is 15 residues. Unmatched junction bases numbered 7, after V lost 4 bases and J lost 7 bases. CDR3 in DNA: TGTGCCAGCAGTTCCGCGACAGGGAACAATTCACCCCTCCACTTT. Translated, it gives CASSSATGNNSPLHF.

This clonotype was observed a handful of times. This chain joins TRBV27 and TRBJ2-2; D is uncertain. CDR1 is MNHEY and CDR2 is SMNVEV in the germline V gene (reference sequence). The CDR3 is 14 residues long. V lost 6 bases to trimming and J lost 3 bases, with 11 bases between them. The CDR3 DNA is TGTGCCAGCAGATCGGGTACCTACACCGGGGAGCTGTTTTTT. This codes for CASRSGTYTGELFF.

The chain has TRBV7-2 and TRBJ2-7, with a tentative D call TRBD2 (7 bases). Germline assignment: CDR1 SGHTA and CDR2 FQGNSA. CDR3 length: 15 residues. The V and J ends lost 2 bases and 5 bases respectively, with 16 bases between them. The CDR3 DNA reads TGTGCCAGCAGCTTAATTGGGAGGGGGGGGGACGAGCAGTACTTC. Translating it yields CASSLIGRGGDEQYF.

This clonotype was recorded a few times. The gene calls are TRBV28 and TRBJ2-1; TRBD2 matches at 9 bases. This CDR3 is 15 amino acids long. The V gene's germline CDR1 is MDHEN and CDR2 SYDVKM. J lost 5 bases, V lost 3 bases, and 5 bases had no gene match. The CDR3 sequence: CASSFFRLADNEQFF. The CDR3 nucleotides are TGTGCCAGCAGTTTCTTTCGACTAGCGGACAATGAGCAGTTCTTC.

This chain links TRBV7-2 with TRBJ1-2; D is ambiguous. The CDR3 covers 13 residues. The germline V gene encodes CDR1 SGHTA and CDR2 FQGNSA. Trimming left V 1 base short and J 9 bases short, with 12 bases between. The DNA for the CDR3 is TGTGCCAGCAGCTTAGGGGAGGACCCAAGCTACACCTTC. It yields the protein CASSLGEDPSYTF.

The chain uses TRBV10-3 and TRBJ1-2; 7 bases fit TRBD1. V trimming: 10 bases; J trimming: 8 bases; junction bases outside the gene matches: 19. The V gene's germline CDR1 is ENHRY and CDR2 SYGVKD. The CDR3 runs 15 residues. Here the CDR3 reads CATFTQGGPPGGYTF. The DNA of the CDR3 is TGTGCCACCTTTACTCAGGGGGGACCCCCGGGCGGCTACACCTTC.

This clonotype was seen only a few times. V gene TRBV6-2 or TRBV6-3 combines with J gene TRBJ2-6, with D tentatively TRBD1 or TRBD2 (6 bases each). V was trimmed by 4 bases and J by 2 bases, leaving 9 bases between them. Germline V CDR1 and CDR2: MNHEY, SVGEGT. The CDR3 consists of 15 residues. The CDR3 bases are TGTGCCAGCAGTTCGGGGGCCCCTGGGGCCAACGTCCTGACTTTC. Translating it yields CASSSGAPGANVLTF.

This chain uses TRBV9 with TRBJ2-5; TRBD1 aligns across 10 bases. Germline CDR1 reads SGDLS; CDR2 reads YYNGEE. The CDR3 is made up of 14 amino acids. Losses at the gene ends were 4 bases for V and 3 bases for J; bases not matched to a gene: 3. The CDR3 sequence is CASSWGQGKETQYF. CDR3 bases: TGTGCCAGCAGCTGGGGACAGGGGAAAGAGACCCAGTACTTC.

The sample holds many counts of this clonotype. The V gene is TRBV12-3 or TRBV12-4, the J gene TRBJ2-1; 10 positions match TRBD2. The CDR3 runs to 16 residues. Trimming took 3 bases from V and 7 from J; bases not matched to a gene: 9. The CDR3 DNA is TGTGCCAGCAGTTTCCCTAGCGGGAGAACTAGAAATGAGCAGTTCTTC. Protein: CASSFPSGRTRNEQFF.

This clonotype was observed many times. CDR3 sequence reads: CASSFQLTGADTQYF. For the CDR3, the DNA is TGTGCCAGCAGTTTCCAGTTGACAGGAGCAGATACGCAGTATTTT. The V call is TRBV28, the J call TRBJ2-3; perhaps TRBD1 as D (6 bases). Germline V CDR1 and CDR2: MDHEN, SYDVKM. The CDR3 consists of 15 residues. V was trimmed by 3 bases and J by 4 bases, leaving 14 bases between them.

In this sample, this clonotype turned up many times. The V gene is TRBV12-3 or TRBV12-4, the J gene TRBJ2-7; weak D call: TRBD2 (6 bases). The CDR3 runs to 13 residues. V dropped 6 bases and J dropped 6 bases, with 15 bases sitting between them. The CDR3 sequence: CASSPPSGPEQYF. The DNA of the CDR3 is TGTGCCAGCAGCCCCCCCAGCGGGCCCGAGCAGTACTTC.

This clonotype has a handful of counts. CDR3 region: CASSVASSGIQETQYF. CDR3 DNA: TGTGCCAGCAGCGTAGCCTCCAGCGGGATCCAAGAGACCCAGTACTTC. This rearrangement joins TRBV9 to TRBJ2-5, with TRBD2 matching over 7 bases. The V segment lost 0 bases and the J segment 1 base; nucleotides outside the gene matches: 6. CDR3 length equals 16 residues. The germline gives CDR1 SGDLS, CDR2 YYNGEE.

Of note for this clonotype: A much larger clone is a single base away; this may be a read error. The rearrangement links TRBV5-5 to TRBJ1-1; 7 nucleotides align to TRBD1. This CDR3 contains 13 residues. Germline-derived CDR1 and CDR2 are SGHKS and YYEKEE (reference sequence). CDR3 sequence reads: CAGSWQGDTEAFF. In nucleotides, the CDR3 is TGTGCCGGCAGCTGGCAGGGGGACACTGAAGCTTTCTTT.

Written as DNA, the CDR3 is TGTGCCAGCAGCCAGAGGGACAGAGCTAACTATGGCTACACCTTC. It yields the protein CASSQRDRANYGYTF. This chain joins TRBV6-1 and TRBJ1-2, with 7 positions matching TRBD1. CDR1 and CDR2 (germline): MNHNS, SASEGT. Trimming at V came to 6 bases and at J to 0 bases, leaving 7 bases not matched to a gene. This CDR3 region has 15 residues.

The chain is built from TRBV19 and TRBJ2-7; TRBD2 might be the D (6 bases). Between the trimmed V and J ends, which lost 3 bases and 1 base, there was a span of 10 bases. The CDR3 runs 14 residues. Germline-derived CDR1 and CDR2 are LNHDA and SQIVND (reference sequence). CDR3 bases: TGTGCCAGTAGTATGGGGCGGGGTTCCTACGAGCAGTACTTC. It codes for CASSMGRGSYEQYF.

A note on this clonotype: One end of the junction fails to match germline, which may point to a read error. The chain carries TRBV29-1 and TRBJ2-1; a weak D match, TRBD1 (6 bases). The CDR3 extends over 16 amino acids. CDR1 is SQVTM and CDR2 is ANQGSEA in the germline V gene. CDR3 DNA: TGCAGCGTTGAGGGGACACTTGACGGGCGGTACAATGAGCAGTCCTTC. Protein: CSVEGTLDGRYNEQSF.